The 26 T cell receptor beta chains listed next were all sequenced from one sample in a study of blood T cells in healthy people across ages. Primers used in a second PCR of roughly 7 to 12 cycles were a sample-barcoded 5' primer and a J-beta primer mix. TCRdb passed the 5' RACE reads through MiXCR, listing each CDR3 protein once. Altogether fewer than 650,000 distinct CDR3 sequences are present, about a quarter being singletons, with the ten largest covering approximately 4%. The same data also contributed to another study, on T cells of mothers and their children.

The sample comprised blood. Every receptor here comes from a boy aged 2 to 9 in good health.

As concerns this clonotype: At one of its ends the junction is not consistent with the germline gene, which may arise from a read error. The chain uses TRBV27 and TRBJ2-5, with 7 bases matching TRBD2. Judging by the DNA end, TRBJ2-1 fits better; the J call may be wrong. Per germline, CDR1 MNHEY and CDR2 SMNVEV (reference sequence). The CDR3 loop spans 16 amino acids. The CDR3 protein is CASSGNRDYLYNEQFF. CDR3 nucleotide sequence: TGCGCCAGCAGTGGAAACCGGGACTACCTATACAATGAGCAGTTCTTC.

This clonotype was counted between two and nine times. The chain uses TRBV4-3 and TRBJ2-7; 11 positions agree with TRBD2. The assigned J gene may be wrong: the sequence end matches TRBJ2-1 better. The CDR3 consists of 14 residues. Germline V gene data show CDR1 as LGHNA and CDR2 as YSLEER. The CDR3 DNA reads TGCGCCAGCAGCCAAGGTTTAGCGGGAGGGGAGCAGTTCTTC. It is translated as CASSQGLAGGEQFF.

The chain recombines TRBV28 with TRBJ2-5, with D unresolved. In germline, CDR1 is MDHEN, CDR2 SYDVKM. V was trimmed by 3 bases and J by 3 bases, leaving 11 bases between them. There are 14 residues in the CDR3. CDR3 coding DNA: TGTGCCAGCAGTTTTGGTTCCCCGAAAGAGACCCAGTACTTC. As protein: CASSFGSPKETQYF.

This clonotype was observed many times. The chain joins TRBV11-3 to TRBJ2-5; 11 bases are a match to TRBD2. The closer fit of TRBJ2-1 to the DNA end suggests the J call may be wrong. Germline assignment: CDR1 SGHNT and CDR2 YENEEA. CDR3 length equals 17 residues. CDR3 sequence: CASSLVKLAGVLSEQFF. The DNA for the CDR3 is TGTGCCAGCAGCTTAGTAAAACTAGCGGGAGTCCTGTCTGAGCAGTTCTTC.

The genes are TRBV14 and TRBJ2-3; TRBD2 agrees at 8 bases. CDR1 SGHDN and CDR2 FVKESK come from the germline V gene. J lost 3 bases, V lost 4 bases, and 6 bases had no gene match. This CDR3 region has 15 residues. CDR3 sequence reads: CASSPSGRSTDTQYF. The DNA for the CDR3 is TGTGCCAGCAGCCCCAGCGGGAGAAGTACAGATACGCAGTATTTT.

For this clonotype: The conserved final phenylalanine or tryptophan is absent from the CDR3, which likely points to a read error. The J gene is TRBJ2-7, the V gene TRBV20-1; D unresolved. Germline V gene lookup returns CDR1 DFQATT and CDR2 SNEGSKA (reference sequence). V was pared by 3 bases and J by 3 bases, with 12 bases between. The CDR3 length is 13 residues. The CDR3: CSASLLDRYEQYL. For the CDR3, the DNA is TGCAGTGCTAGTCTCCTCGACCGCTACGAGCAGTACCTC.

The sample holds a few counts of this clonotype. The rearrangement links TRBV7-8 to TRBJ2-5; D is possibly TRBD1 or TRBD2 (5 bases each). Germline lookup yields CDR1 SGHVS and CDR2 FQNEAQ. V was clipped by 2 bases and J by 1 base, with 11 bases between them. This CDR3 comprises 15 residues. In nucleotides, the CDR3 is TGTGCCAGCAGCTTAAGGCCAGGGAGCCAAGAGACCCAGTACTTC. Protein product: CASSLRPGSQETQYF.

This clonotype was detected a few times. CDR3: CASSATGDGNSPLHF. The CDR3 DNA reads TGTGCCAGCAGTGCGACAGGGGATGGGAATTCACCCCTCCACTTT. V gene TRBV28 combines with J gene TRBJ1-6; TRBD1 aligns across 8 bases. The CDR3 loop spans 15 amino acids. Unmatched junction bases numbered 7, after V lost 5 bases and J lost 7 bases. The germline V gene encodes CDR1 MDHEN and CDR2 SYDVKM. The entire variable domain, with the rest obtained from reference TRBV28 and TRBJ1-6, is as follows: DVKVTQSSRYLVKRTGEKVFLECVQDMDHENMFWYRQDPGLGLRLIYFSYDVKMKEKGDIPEGYSVSREKKERFSLILESASTNQTSMYLCASSATGDGNSPLHFGNGTRLTVT.

This clonotype was seen more than once but under ten times. The chain carries TRBV7-9 and TRBJ1-1; 9 nucleotides align to TRBD1. CDR1 and CDR2 from the germline V gene are SEHNR and FQNEAQ (reference sequence). The CDR3 has 13 residues. The trim removed 4 bases at V and 10 bases at J, leaving 7 bases unmatched. CDR3 amino acids: CASSSSTGGAAFF. The DNA for the CDR3 is TGTGCCAGCAGCTCCTCGACAGGGGGAGCAGCTTTCTTT.

The chain is built from TRBV14 and TRBJ2-3; 8 bases agree with TRBD2. The V segment lost 4 bases and the J segment 4 bases; nucleotides outside the gene matches: 7. This CDR3 contains 15 residues. CDR1 SGHDN and CDR2 FVKESK come from the germline V gene. The CDR3 nucleotides read TGTGCCAGCAGCCCTACCGGGGGGGCCCCAGATACGCAGTATTTT. It encodes CASSPTGGAPDTQYF.

This clonotype was observed many times. The CDR3 coding sequence is TGTGCCAGCAGTTTATTGCCGGGAGCTCTCAAGTCCAATGAGCAGTTCTTC. Translating it yields CASSLLPGALKSNEQFF. The rearrangement uses TRBV28 and TRBJ2-1; D might be TRBD2 (6 bases). Trimming shortened V by 1 base and J by 6 bases, and 19 bases separated the two germline ends. The CDR3 loop spans 17 amino acids. Per the germline V gene, CDR1 is MDHEN and CDR2 is SYDVKM.

Many counts were recorded for this clonotype. The J gene is TRBJ2-5, the V gene TRBV29-1; 13 positions agree with TRBD2. The V gene end was trimmed by 4 bases and the J gene end by 7 bases; junction bases not matched to a gene: 12. The CDR3 contains 16 residues. Looked up from germline, CDR1 is SQVTM and CDR2 is ANQGSEA. In nucleotides, the CDR3 is TGCAGCGTTGTGCCAGGGACTAGCGGGACCGAGGGGACCCAGTACTTC. Its protein is CSVVPGTSGTEGTQYF.

V and J are TRBV6-1 and TRBJ1-1; 9 bases align to TRBD1. CDR3 size: 14 residues. The V gene's germline CDR1 is MNHNS and CDR2 SASEGT. The V and J ends lost 5 bases and 5 bases, in that order; junction bases with no gene match: 6. CDR3 in amino acids: CASSYGTGWTEAFF. In DNA, the CDR3 is TGTGCCAGCAGTTATGGGACAGGGTGGACTGAAGCTTTCTTT.

This clonotype has a handful of counts. The chain recombines TRBV27 with TRBJ1-2; D uncertain. This CDR3 has 14 amino acids. V was shortened by 5 bases and J by 1 base, with 11 bases between the two germline ends. From germline, CDR1 is MNHEY and CDR2 SMNVEV (reference sequence). CDR3 region: CASSRKDLNYGYTF. CDR3 DNA sequence: TGTGCCAGCAGTCGAAAGGACCTTAACTATGGCTACACCTTC.

The rearrangement links TRBV7-9 to TRBJ2-4, with 8 nucleotides matching TRBD1. Germline CDR1 and CDR2: SEHNR and FQNEAQ (reference sequence). V lost 2 bases, J lost 1 base, and 1 base stayed unmatched. The CDR3 is 15 residues long. The DNA of the CDR3 is TGTGCCAGCAGCTTATACAGGGGGGCCAAAAACATTCAGTACTTC. It is translated as CASSLYRGAKNIQYF.

The chain carries TRBV6-1 and TRBJ2-7, with D hard to call. The CDR3 contains 13 residues. V lost 7 bases to trimming and J lost 6 bases, with 16 bases between them. Germline CDR1 MNHNS, CDR2 SASEGT. The CDR3 spells CASTRAYLGEQYF. CDR3 sequence (DNA): TGTGCCAGCACCCGCGCTTATTTGGGCGAGCAGTACTTC.

This rearrangement joins TRBV2 to TRBJ2-7, with 10 bases that match TRBD1. The CDR3 totals 15 residues. CDR1 and CDR2 (germline): SNHLY, FYNNEI. The junction had 6 bases not matched to a gene; V was cut back by 1 base and J by 6 bases. In DNA form, the CDR3 reads TGTGCCAGCAGTGAAGGGGACAGGGGTATGAGCGAGCAGTACTTC. This gives the protein CASSEGDRGMSEQYF.

This clonotype was seen a few times. The chain uses TRBV10-3 and TRBJ2-2; 10 bases fit TRBD2. The germline CDR1 and CDR2 sequences are ENHRY and SYGVKD. J gave up 4 bases and V 4 bases, and 0 bases lay outside the gene matches. This CDR3 region has 14 residues. The CDR3 region is CAISGTSGTGELFF. The CDR3 DNA reads as TGTGCCATCAGTGGGACTAGCGGCACCGGGGAGCTGTTTTTT.

The table lists this clonotype with a few counts. CDR3 sequence: CSVEITDTQYF. As DNA, the CDR3 is TGCAGCGTCGAAATAACAGATACGCAGTATTTT. The V call is TRBV29-1, the J call TRBJ2-3, with D hard to call. The CDR3 is 11 amino acids. Germline loops: CDR1 SQVTM, CDR2 ANQGSEA. V gave up 6 bases and J gave up 3 bases, with 7 bases separating them.

The CDR3 sequence is CASSPTGGGSYEQYF. In DNA form, the CDR3 reads TGTGCCAGCAGCCCGACTGGCGGGGGCTCCTACGAGCAGTACTTC. V is TRBV9 and J is TRBJ2-7, with 7 bases that match TRBD2. The CDR3 consists of 15 residues. Germline V gene lookup returns CDR1 SGDLS and CDR2 YYNGEE. V shed 4 bases, J shed 0 bases, and the junction held 7 bases outside the gene matches.

This clonotype has only a few counts. The V gene is TRBV6-2 or TRBV6-3, the J gene TRBJ2-5, with 7 bases aligning to TRBD2. The CDR3 consists of 14 residues. V shed 6 bases, J shed 1 base, and the junction held 5 bases outside the gene matches. Germline V gives CDR1 MNHEY, CDR2 SVGEGT. The CDR3 protein is CASRSGTTQETQYF. The CDR3 coding sequence is TGTGCCAGCAGATCGGGGACTACCCAAGAGACCCAGTACTTC.

There are a few counts of this clonotype. The chain combines TRBV20-1 with TRBJ1-1; no firm D call. Trimming pared 0 bases from V and 4 bases from J, leaving 12 bases between. Germline-derived CDR1 and CDR2 are DFQATT and SNEGSKA (reference sequence). This CDR3 region has 14 residues. The CDR3: CSARDGTWSTEAFF. In nucleotides, the CDR3 is TGCAGTGCTAGAGATGGAACATGGAGCACTGAAGCTTTCTTT.

The rearrangement uses TRBV12-5 and TRBJ2-5; no reliable D call. The CDR3 is made up of 11 amino acids. Germline V gene lookup returns CDR1 LGHNT and CDR2 FRNRAP. Trimming left V 0 bases short and J 12 bases short, with 8 bases between. The CDR3: CASGLVSEEYF. The CDR3 DNA sequence: TGTGCTAGTGGTTTGGTTAGTGAGGAGTACTTC.

The V gene is TRBV20-1, the J gene TRBJ2-3, with D uncertain. This CDR3 region has 12 residues. Germline CDR1 and CDR2: DFQATT and SNEGSKA (reference sequence). V lost 0 bases to trimming and J lost 4 bases, with 5 bases between them. The CDR3 protein is CSARDQPDTQYF. The CDR3 DNA reads as TGCAGTGCTAGAGATCAGCCAGATACGCAGTATTTT.

This clonotype was seen a handful of times. The CDR3 DNA is TGTGCCAGCAGCCGACAGGGGGTCCCAGATACGCAGTATTTT. It codes for CASSRQGVPDTQYF. This chain connects TRBV7-2 to TRBJ2-3; TRBD1 agrees at 9 bases. J gave up 4 bases and V 5 bases, and 4 bases lay outside the gene matches. The germline V gene has CDR1 SGHTA and CDR2 FQGNSA. The CDR3 is made up of 14 amino acids.

The chain combines TRBV5-8 with TRBJ2-3; D tentatively fits TRBD1 or TRBD2 (5 bases each). The germline gives CDR1 SGHTS, CDR2 YDEGEE. The germline V and J ends were trimmed by 2 bases and 4 bases, with 11 bases remaining between them. The length of the CDR3 is 14 residues. CDR3 sequence (DNA): TGTGCCAGCAGCTTCCCCATGGGGGCAGATACGCAGTATTTT. It codes for CASSFPMGADTQYF.